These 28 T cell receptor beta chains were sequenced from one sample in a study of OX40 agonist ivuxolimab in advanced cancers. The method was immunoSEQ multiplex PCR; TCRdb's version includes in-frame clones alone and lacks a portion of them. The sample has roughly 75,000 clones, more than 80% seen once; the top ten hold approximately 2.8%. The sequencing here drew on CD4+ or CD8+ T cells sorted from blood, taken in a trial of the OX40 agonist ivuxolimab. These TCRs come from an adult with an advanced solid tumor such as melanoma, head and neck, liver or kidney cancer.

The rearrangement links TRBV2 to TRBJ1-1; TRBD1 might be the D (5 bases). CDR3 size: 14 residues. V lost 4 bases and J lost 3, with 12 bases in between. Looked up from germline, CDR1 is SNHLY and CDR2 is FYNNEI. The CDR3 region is CASSARVQDTEAFF. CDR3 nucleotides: TGTGCCAGCAGTGCCAGGGTACAAGACACTGAAGCTTTCTTT. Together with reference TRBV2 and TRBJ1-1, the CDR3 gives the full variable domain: EPEVTQTPSHQVTQMGQEVILRCVPISNHLYFYWYRQILGQKVEFLVSFYNNEISEKSEIFDDQFSVERPDGSNFTLKIRSTKLEDSAMYFCASSARVQDTEAFFGQGTRLTVV.

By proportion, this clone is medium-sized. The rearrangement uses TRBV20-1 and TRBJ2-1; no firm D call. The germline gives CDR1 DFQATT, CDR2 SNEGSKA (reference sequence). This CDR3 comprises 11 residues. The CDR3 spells CRPAAYNEQFF. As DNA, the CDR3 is TGCAGGCCGGCTGCCTACAATGAGCAGTTCTTC.

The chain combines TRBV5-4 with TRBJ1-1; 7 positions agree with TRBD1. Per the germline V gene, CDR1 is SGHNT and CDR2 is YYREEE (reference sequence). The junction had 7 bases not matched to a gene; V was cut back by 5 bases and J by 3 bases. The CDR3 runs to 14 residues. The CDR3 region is CASSRSGGDTEAFF. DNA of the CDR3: TGTGCCAGCAGTAGGTCAGGGGGAGACACTGAAGCTTTCTTT.

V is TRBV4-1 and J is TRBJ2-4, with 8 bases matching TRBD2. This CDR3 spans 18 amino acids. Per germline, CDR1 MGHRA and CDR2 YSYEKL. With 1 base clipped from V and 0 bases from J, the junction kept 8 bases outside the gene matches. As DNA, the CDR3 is TGCGCCAGCAGCCAAGGGGCTGGACTAGCTTCAGCCAAAAACATTCAGTACTTC. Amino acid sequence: CASSQGAGLASAKNIQYF.

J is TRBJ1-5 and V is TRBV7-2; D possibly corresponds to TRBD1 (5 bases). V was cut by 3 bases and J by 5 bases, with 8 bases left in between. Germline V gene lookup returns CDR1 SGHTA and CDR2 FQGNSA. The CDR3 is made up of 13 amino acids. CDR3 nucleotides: TGTGCCAGCAGCTTTGGGGGAGATCAGCCCCAGCATTTT. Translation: CASSFGGDQPQHF.

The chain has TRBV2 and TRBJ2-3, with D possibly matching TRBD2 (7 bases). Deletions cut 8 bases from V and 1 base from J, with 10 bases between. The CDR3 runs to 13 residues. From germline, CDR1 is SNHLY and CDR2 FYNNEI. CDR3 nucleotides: TGTGCCAGCGGGGGGGCCGGCACAGATACGCAGTATTTT. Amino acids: CASGGAGTDTQYF.

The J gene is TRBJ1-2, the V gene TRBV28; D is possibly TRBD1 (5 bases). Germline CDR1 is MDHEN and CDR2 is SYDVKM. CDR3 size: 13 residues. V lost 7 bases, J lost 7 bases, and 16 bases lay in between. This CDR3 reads CASTDRGVGGYTF. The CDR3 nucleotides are TGTGCCAGCACCGACCGGGGGGTGGGTGGCTACACCTTC.

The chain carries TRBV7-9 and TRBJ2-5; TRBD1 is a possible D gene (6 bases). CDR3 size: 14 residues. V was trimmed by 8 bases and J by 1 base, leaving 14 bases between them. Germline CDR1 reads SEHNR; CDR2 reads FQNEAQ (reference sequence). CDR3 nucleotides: TGTGCCAGCGGGAGCCGGGACATCCAAGAGACCCAGTACTTC. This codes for CASGSRDIQETQYF.

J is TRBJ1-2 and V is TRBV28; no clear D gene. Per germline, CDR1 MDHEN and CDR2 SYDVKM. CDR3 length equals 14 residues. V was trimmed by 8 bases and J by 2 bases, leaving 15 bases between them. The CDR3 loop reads CASGSLLGNYGYTF. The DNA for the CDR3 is TGTGCCAGCGGCTCCCTTCTGGGGAACTATGGCTACACCTTC.

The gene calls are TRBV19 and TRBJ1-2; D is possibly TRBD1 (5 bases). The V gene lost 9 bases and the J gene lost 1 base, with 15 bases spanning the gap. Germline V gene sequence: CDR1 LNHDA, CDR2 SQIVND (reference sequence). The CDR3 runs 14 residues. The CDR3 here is CASWGGVHNYGYTF. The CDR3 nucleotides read TGTGCCAGCTGGGGAGGGGTACATAACTATGGCTACACCTTC. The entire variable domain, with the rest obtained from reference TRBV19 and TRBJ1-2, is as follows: DGGITQSPKYLFRKEGQNVTLSCEQNLNHDAMYWYRQDPGQGLRLIYYSQIVNDFQKGDIAEGYSVSREKKESFPLTVTSAQKNPTAFYLCASWGGVHNYGYTFGSGTRLTVV.

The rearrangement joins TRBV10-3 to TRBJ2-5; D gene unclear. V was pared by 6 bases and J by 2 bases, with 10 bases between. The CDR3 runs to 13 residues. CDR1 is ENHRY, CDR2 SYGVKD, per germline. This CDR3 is CAIRRDPQETQYF. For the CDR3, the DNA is TGTGCCATCAGACGAGACCCTCAAGAGACCCAGTACTTC.

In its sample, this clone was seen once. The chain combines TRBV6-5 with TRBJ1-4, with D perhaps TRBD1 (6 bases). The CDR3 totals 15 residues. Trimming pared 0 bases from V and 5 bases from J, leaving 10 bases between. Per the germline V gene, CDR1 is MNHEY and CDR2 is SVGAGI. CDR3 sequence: CASSYSNRENEKLFF. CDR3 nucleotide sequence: TGTGCCAGCAGTTACTCGAACAGGGAGAATGAAAAACTGTTTTTT.

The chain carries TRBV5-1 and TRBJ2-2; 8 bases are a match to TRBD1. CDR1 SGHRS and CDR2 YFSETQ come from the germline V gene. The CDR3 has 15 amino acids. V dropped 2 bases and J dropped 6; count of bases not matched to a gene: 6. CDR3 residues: CASSLETGVAGELFF. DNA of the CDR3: TGCGCCAGCAGCTTAGAGACAGGGGTGGCCGGGGAGCTGTTTTTT. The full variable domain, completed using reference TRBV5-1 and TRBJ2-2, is KAGVTQTPRYLIKTRGQQVTLSCSPISGHRSVSWYQQTPGQGLQFLFEYFSETQRNKGNFPGRFSGRQFSNSRSEMNVSTLELGDSALYLCASSLETGVAGELFFGEGSRLTVL.

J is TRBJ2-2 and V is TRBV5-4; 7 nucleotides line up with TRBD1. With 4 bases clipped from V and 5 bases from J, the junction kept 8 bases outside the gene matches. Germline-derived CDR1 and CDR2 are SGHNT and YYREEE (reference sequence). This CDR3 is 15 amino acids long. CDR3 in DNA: TGTGCCAGCAGCCTGGAGGACAGGACGACCGGGGAGCTGTTTTTT. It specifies CASSLEDRTTGELFF.

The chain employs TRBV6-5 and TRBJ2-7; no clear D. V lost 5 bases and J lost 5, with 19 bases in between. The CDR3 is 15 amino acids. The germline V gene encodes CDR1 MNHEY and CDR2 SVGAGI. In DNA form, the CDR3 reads TGTGCCAGCAGTCCCTCCATATCCAGCAAGAACGAGCAGTACTTC. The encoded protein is CASSPSISSKNEQYF.

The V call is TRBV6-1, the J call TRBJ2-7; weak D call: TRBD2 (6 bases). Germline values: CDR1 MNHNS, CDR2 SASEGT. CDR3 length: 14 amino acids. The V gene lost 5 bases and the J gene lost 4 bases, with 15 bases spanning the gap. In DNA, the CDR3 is TGTGCCAGCAGTATGGGGGAGGCGAGTTACGAGCAGTACTTC. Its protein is CASSMGEASYEQYF.

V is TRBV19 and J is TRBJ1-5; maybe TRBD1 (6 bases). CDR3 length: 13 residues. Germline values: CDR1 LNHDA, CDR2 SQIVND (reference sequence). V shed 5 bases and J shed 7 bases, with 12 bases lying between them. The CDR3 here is CASSGQSRQPQHF. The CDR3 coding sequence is TGTGCCAGTAGTGGACAGAGTCGGCAGCCCCAGCATTTT.

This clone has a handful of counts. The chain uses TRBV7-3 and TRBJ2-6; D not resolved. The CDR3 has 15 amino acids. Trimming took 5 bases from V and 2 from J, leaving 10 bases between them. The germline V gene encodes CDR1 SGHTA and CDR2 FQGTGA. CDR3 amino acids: CASSLRNPGANVLTF. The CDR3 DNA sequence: TGTGCCAGCAGCCTCCGCAACCCTGGGGCCAACGTCCTGACTTTC. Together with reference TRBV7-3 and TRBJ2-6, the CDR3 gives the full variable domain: GAGVSQTPSNKVTEKGKYVELRCDPISGHTALYWYRQSLGQGPEFLIYFQGTGAADDSGLPNDRFFAVRPEGSVSTLKIQRTERGDSAVYLCASSLRNPGANVLTFGAGSRLTVL.

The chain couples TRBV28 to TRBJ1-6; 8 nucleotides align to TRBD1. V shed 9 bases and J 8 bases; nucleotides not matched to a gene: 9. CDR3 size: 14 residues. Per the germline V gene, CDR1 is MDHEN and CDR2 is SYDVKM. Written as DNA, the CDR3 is TGTGCCAGTTGGGCAGGGGGCTCAGATTCACCCCTCCACTTT. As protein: CASWAGGSDSPLHF. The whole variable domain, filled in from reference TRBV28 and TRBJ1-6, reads DVKVTQSSRYLVKRTGEKVFLECVQDMDHENMFWYRQDPGLGLRLIYFSYDVKMKEKGDIPEGYSVSREKKERFSLILESASTNQTSMYLCASWAGGSDSPLHFGNGTRLTVT.

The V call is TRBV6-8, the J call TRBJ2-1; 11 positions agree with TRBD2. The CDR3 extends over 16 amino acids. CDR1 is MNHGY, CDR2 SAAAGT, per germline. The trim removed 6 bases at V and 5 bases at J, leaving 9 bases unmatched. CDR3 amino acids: CASRELAGGPHNEQFF. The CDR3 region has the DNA TGTGCCAGCAGAGAATTAGCGGGGGGGCCCCACAATGAGCAGTTCTTC.

The DNA of the CDR3 is TGTGCCAGCAGCTTGGGAAGGCGACCCTCCTACGAGCAGTACTTC. This codes for CASSLGRRPSYEQYF. The genes are TRBV5-6 and TRBJ2-7; D gene ambiguous. The CDR3 contains 15 residues. The V end lost 0 bases, the J end lost 0 bases, and 10 bases lay between the germline ends. Germline lookup yields CDR1 SGHDT and CDR2 YYEEEE.

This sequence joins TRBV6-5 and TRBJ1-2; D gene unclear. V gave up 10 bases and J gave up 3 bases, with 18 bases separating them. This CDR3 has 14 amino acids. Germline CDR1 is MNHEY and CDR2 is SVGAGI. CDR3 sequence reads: CATFPGLRDYGYTF. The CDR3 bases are TGTGCCACCTTCCCGGGATTACGAGACTATGGCTACACCTTC.

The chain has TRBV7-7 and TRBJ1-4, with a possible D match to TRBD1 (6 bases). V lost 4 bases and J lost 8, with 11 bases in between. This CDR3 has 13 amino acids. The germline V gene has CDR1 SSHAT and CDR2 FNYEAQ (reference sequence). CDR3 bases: TGTGCCAGCAGCTCAGGGGATGGGGAAAAACTGTTTTTT. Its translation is CASSSGDGEKLFF.

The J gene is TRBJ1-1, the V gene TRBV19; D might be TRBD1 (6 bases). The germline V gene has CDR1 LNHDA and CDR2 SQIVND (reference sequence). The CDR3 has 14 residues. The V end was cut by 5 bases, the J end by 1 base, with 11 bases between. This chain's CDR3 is CASSAGQKNTEAFF. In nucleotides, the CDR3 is TGTGCCAGTAGTGCAGGACAGAAGAACACTGAAGCTTTCTTT.

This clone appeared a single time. For the CDR3, the DNA is TGTGCCAGCAGCCCGGGACAGGGTAAGACAGATACGCAGTATTTT. It encodes CASSPGQGKTDTQYF. The chain couples TRBV4-2 to TRBJ2-3; 9 nucleotides match TRBD1. V lost 4 bases, J lost 3 bases, and 5 bases stayed unmatched. The CDR3 consists of 15 residues. Germline CDR1 reads LGHNA; CDR2 reads YNFKEQ.

The CDR3 nucleotides read TGTGCCAGCAGCCAGCGACAGGGGAACACTGAAGCTTTCTTT. This encodes CASSQRQGNTEAFF. This sequence joins TRBV4-2 and TRBJ1-1; TRBD1 matches 7 bases. Trimming cost V 3 bases and J 1 base; bases outside gene matches: 2. This CDR3 contains 14 residues. Germline CDR1 reads LGHNA; CDR2 reads YNFKEQ.

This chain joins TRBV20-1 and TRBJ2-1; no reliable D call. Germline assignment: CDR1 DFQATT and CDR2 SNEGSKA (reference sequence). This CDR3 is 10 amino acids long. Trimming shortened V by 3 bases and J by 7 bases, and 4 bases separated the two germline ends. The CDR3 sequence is CSARSNEQFF. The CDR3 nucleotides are TGCAGTGCTAGGTCGAATGAGCAGTTCTTC.

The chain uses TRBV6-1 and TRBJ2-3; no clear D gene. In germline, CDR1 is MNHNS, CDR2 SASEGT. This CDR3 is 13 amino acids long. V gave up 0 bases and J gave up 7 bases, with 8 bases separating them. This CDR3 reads CASSEAHDNTQYF. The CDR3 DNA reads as TGTGCCAGCAGTGAAGCGCACGATAATACGCAGTATTTT.